The TCR beta chain described here comes from a study of cytomegalovirus exposure and HLA in healthy donors. The PCR employed 60 Vbeta primers together with 13 Jbeta primers. The assay was immunoSEQ multiplex PCR, and TCRdb's table has in-frame clones only and misses some. The data contain some 150,000 clones, about four fifths of them seen just once; the ten biggest clones take up around 0.99%. The receptor's source is a male donor in good health and CMV-seronegative. The sample consisted of PBMCs.

CDR3 amino acids: CASSPTGGVGSNQPQHF. DNA of the CDR3: TGTGCCAGCAGTCCTACAGGGGGCGTGGGGAGCAATCAGCCCCAGCATTTT. This sequence joins TRBV27 and TRBJ1-5; 9 bases map to TRBD1. Germline loops: CDR1 MNHEY, CDR2 SMNVEV (reference sequence). Germline trimming cut 5 bases from V and 1 base from J; bases unmatched to any gene: 9. This CDR3 is built from 17 residues.